This entry concerns a single T cell receptor (beta chain). Its antigen remains unidentified. These data are taken from a study of T cell responses to AZD1222 COVID-19 vaccine. Looking at the study overall: The study pooled second doses at about 4 or about 12 weeks. Notes on the study in general: Possibly, clonal diversity was underestimated; donors were largely white British and included more females. The study reported that nearly half of spike-specific TCRs target unmutated variant regions. The study sampled repertoires only after the peak T cell response.

Profiled with immunoSEQ multiplex PCR; TCRdb holds only in-frame clones, not every one. Of more than 140,000 clones in the sample, 70% to 90% were seen once. V was shortened by 2 bases and J by 5 bases, with 12 bases between the two germline ends. This CDR3 is built from 14 residues. Looked up from germline, CDR1 is LGHNA and CDR2 is YSLEER. The receptor's source is an adult in good health. The chain uses TRBV4-3 and TRBJ1-1; D is possibly TRBD1 (5 bases). The starting material was peripheral blood, obtained on day 0 of AZD1222 vaccination. The CDR3 nucleotides are TGCGCCAGCAGCCAAATAATGGGGGGGACTGAAGCTTTCTTT. Its protein product is CASSQIMGGTEAFF.